The clone carrying this T cell receptor beta chain was recorded at least ten times. This sample stems from a study of read filtering for tumor transcriptome and immune sequencing. Molecular barcoded adaptors covering alpha/delta and beta/gamma chains were used on roughly 400 ng RNA. A single record per CDR3 protein comes from TCRdb applying MiXCR to the reads. The sample includes about 24,000 distinct CDR3 sequences, approximately 23% of them seen just once. The CDR3 extends over 11 amino acids. Germline lookup yields CDR1 MNHNS and CDR2 SASEGT. Trimming stripped 4 bases from V and 6 bases from J, with 4 bases between.

The TCR comes from a donor over 35 with multiple myeloma. V and J are TRBV6-1 and TRBJ2-1; D gene ambiguous. Material: a population of CD138-negative cells sorted from bone marrow. The CDR3 loop reads CASSASNEQFF. The CDR3 coding sequence is TGTGCCAGCAGTGCCTCCAATGAGCAGTTCTTC.